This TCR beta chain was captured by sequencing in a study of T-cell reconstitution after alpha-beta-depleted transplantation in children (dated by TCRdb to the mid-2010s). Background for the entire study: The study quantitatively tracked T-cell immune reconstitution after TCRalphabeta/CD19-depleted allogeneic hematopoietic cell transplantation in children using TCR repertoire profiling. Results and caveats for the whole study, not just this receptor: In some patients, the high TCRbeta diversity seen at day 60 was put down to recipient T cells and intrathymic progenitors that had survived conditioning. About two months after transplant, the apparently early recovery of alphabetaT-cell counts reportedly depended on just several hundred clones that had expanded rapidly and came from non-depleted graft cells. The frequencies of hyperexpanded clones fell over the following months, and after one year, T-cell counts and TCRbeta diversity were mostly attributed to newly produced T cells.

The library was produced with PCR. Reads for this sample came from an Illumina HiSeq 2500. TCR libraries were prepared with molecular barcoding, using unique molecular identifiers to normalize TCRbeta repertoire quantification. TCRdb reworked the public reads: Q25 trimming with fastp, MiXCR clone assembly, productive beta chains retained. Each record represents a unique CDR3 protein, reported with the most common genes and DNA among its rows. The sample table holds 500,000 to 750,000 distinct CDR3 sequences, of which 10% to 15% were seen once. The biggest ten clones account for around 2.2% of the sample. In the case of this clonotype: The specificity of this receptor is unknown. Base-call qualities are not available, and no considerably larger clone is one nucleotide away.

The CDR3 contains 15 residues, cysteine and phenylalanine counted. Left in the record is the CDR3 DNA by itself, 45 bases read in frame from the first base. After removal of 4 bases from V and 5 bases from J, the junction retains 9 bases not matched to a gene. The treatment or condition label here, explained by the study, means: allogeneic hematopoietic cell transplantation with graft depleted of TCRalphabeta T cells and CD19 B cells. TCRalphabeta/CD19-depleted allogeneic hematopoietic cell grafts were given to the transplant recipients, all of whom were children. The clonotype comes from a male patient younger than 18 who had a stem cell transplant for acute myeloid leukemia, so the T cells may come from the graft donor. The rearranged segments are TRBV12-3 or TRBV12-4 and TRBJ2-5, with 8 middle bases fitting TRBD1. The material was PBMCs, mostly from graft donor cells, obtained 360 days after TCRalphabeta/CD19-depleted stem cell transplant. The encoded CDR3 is CASSSTGAWGETQYF. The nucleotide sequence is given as TGTGCCAGCAGTTCGACAGGGGCCTGGGGGGAGACCCAGTACTTC.